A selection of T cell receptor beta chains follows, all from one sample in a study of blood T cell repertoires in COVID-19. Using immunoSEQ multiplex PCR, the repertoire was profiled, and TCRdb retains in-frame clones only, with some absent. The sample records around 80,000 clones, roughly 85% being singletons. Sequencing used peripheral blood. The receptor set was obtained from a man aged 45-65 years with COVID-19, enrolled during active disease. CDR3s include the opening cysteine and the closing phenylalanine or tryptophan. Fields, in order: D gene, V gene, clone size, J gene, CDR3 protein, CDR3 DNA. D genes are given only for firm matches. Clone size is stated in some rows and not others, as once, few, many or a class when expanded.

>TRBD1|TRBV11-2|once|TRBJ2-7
CASSKGQNYEQYF
TGTGCCAGCAGCAAGGGACAGAACTACGAGCAGTACTTC
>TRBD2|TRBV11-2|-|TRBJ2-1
CASSLEAGGNEQFF
TGTGCCAGCAGCTTAGAAGCGGGAGGGAATGAGCAGTTCTTC
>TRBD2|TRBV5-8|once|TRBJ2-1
CASSLGLAGNSYNEQFF
TGTGCCAGCAGCTTGGGACTAGCGGGAAATTCCTACAATGAGCAGTTCTTC
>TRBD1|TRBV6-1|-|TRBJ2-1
CASSETGVYNEQFF
TGTGCCAGCAGTGAGACAGGGGTGTACAATGAGCAGTTCTTC
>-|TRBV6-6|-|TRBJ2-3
CASSYPQTGTQYF
TGTGCCAGCAGTTACCCCCAGACGGGTACGCAGTATTTT
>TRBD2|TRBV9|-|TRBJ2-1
CASSVGLAGVSEQFF
TGTGCCAGCAGCGTAGGGCTAGCGGGAGTCAGTGAGCAGTTCTTC
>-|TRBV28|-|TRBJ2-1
CASSLSRPSNEQFF
TGTGCCAGCAGTTTGAGCCGCCCCTCCAATGAGCAGTTCTTC
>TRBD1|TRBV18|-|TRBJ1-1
CASSPPYRGTEAFF
TGTGCCAGCTCACCACCGTACAGGGGCACTGAAGCTTTCTTT
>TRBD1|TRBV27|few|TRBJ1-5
CASSPGGQGRQPQHF
TGTGCCAGCAGTCCCGGCGGACAGGGAAGGCAGCCCCAGCATTTT
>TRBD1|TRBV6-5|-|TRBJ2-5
CASRAPDRGVETQYF
TGTGCCAGCAGAGCCCCTGACAGGGGGGTGGAGACCCAGTACTTC
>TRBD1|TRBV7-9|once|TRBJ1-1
CASSAAGGRGTEAFF
TGTGCCAGCAGCGCCGCAGGGGGACGGGGCACTGAAGCTTTCTTT
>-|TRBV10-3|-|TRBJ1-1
CAIGATNTEAFF
TGTGCCATCGGAGCCACGAACACTGAAGCTTTCTTT
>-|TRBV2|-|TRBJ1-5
CASSEGTFYSNQPQHF
TGTGCCAGCAGTGAGGGCACCTTTTATAGCAATCAGCCCCAGCATTTT
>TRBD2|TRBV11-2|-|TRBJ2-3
CASSPGGLAGGRWDTQYF
TGTGCCAGCAGCCCCGGAGGGTTAGCGGGAGGTCGATGGGATACGCAGTATTTT
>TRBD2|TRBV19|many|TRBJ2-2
CASSIVYAGVVPDTGELFF
TGTGCCAGTAGTATAGTGTATGCGGGAGTAGTTCCCGACACCGGGGAGCTGTTTTTT
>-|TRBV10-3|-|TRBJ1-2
CAISEGAGAGYGYTF
TGTGCCATCAGTGAGGGGGCAGGGGCTGGCTACGGCTACACCTTC
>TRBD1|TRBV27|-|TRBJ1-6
CASSLYPRTGYSPLHF
TGTGCCAGCAGTTTATATCCCCGGACAGGTTATTCACCCCTCCACTTT
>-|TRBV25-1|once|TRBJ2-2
CASSELGLDTGELFF
TGTGCCAGCAGTGAATTGGGACTGGACACCGGGGAGCTGTTTTTT
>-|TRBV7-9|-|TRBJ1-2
CASSRGQDLFYGYTF
TGTGCCAGCAGCCGTGGCCAGGACTTGTTCTATGGCTACACCTTC
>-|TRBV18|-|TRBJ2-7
CASSPPGDSSYEQYF
TGTGCCAGCTCACCCCCGGGGGATAGCTCCTACGAGCAGTACTTC
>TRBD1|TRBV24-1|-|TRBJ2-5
CATSDLTGTGGAETQYF
TGTGCCACCAGTGACCTAACCGGGACAGGGGGCGCAGAGACCCAGTACTTC
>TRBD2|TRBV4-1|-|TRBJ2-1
CASSPSGRALYEQFF
TGCGCCAGCAGCCCCAGCGGGAGGGCTTTGTATGAGCAGTTCTTC
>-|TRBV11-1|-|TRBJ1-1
CASSLRGYTEAFF
TGTGCCAGCAGCTTACGAGGGTACACTGAAGCTTTCTTT
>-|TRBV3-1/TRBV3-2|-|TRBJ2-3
CASSHSGDTQYF
TGTGCCAGCAGCCATAGTGGAGATACGCAGTATTTT
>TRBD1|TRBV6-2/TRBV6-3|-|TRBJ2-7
CASSQRQGYEQYF
TGTGCCAGCAGTCAGAGACAGGGCTACGAGCAGTACTTC
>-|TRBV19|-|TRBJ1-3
CASSTTRFSGNTIYF
TGTGCCAGTAGTACCACCCGGTTCTCTGGAAACACCATATATTTT
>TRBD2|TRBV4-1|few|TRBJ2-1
CASSQAGLAGGGQFF
TGCGCCAGCAGCCAAGCCGGACTAGCGGGAGGCGGGCAGTTCTTC
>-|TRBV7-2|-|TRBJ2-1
CASSLGGPQRVEQFF
TGTGCCAGCAGCTTAGGGGGGCCCCAGAGGGTTGAGCAGTTCTTC
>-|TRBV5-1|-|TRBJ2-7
CASSSRTMPSSYEQYF
TGCGCCAGCAGCTCCCGGACAATGCCCTCCTCCTACGAGCAGTACTTC
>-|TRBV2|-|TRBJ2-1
CASKKETGEQFF
TGTGCCAGCAAGAAAGAGACTGGTGAGCAGTTCTTC
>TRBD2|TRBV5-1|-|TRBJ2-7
CASSPSREADYEQYF
TGCGCCAGCAGCCCCTCCCGGGAGGCGGATTACGAGCAGTACTTC
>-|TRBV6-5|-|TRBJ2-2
CASCPLAPTGELFF
TGTGCCAGCTGCCCCCTAGCCCCCACCGGGGAGCTGTTTTTT
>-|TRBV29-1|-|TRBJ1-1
CSVLPMVMNTEAFF
TGCAGCGTCCTACCGATGGTGATGAACACTGAAGCTTTCTTT
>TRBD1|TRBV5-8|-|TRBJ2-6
CASRRQGVAGANVLTF
TGTGCCAGCAGACGACAGGGGGTCGCTGGGGCCAACGTCCTGACTTTC
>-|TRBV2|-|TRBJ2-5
CASREGDQYF
TGTGCCAGCAGAGAGGGAGACCAGTACTTC
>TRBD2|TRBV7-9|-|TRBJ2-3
CASSLSGGGPKDTQYF
TGTGCCAGCAGCTTATCGGGGGGAGGGCCCAAAGATACGCAGTATTTT
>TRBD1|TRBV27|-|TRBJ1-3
CASRPTGAGNTIYF
TGTGCCAGCAGGCCGACAGGGGCTGGAAACACCATATATTTT
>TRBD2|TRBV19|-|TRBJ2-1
CASSIDRAGEPFF
TGTGCCAGTAGTATAGACAGAGCGGGAGAGCCGTTCTTC
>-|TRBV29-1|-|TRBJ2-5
CSVEFLAGQETQYF
TGCAGCGTTGAATTCCTGGCGGGACAAGAGACCCAGTACTTC
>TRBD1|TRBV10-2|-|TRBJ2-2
CASRASGTGNTGELFF
TGCGCCAGCAGGGCATCCGGGACAGGGAATACCGGGGAGCTGTTTTTT
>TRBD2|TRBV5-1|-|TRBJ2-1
CASSWGGLAAYNEQFF
TGCGCCAGCAGTTGGGGGGGACTAGCGGCCTACAATGAGCAGTTCTTC
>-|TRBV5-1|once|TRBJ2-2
CASSFPGQTNTGELFF
TGCGCCAGCAGCTTTCCGGGACAAACGAACACCGGGGAGCTGTTTTTT
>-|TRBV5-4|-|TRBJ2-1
CASSSTGYNEQFF
TGTGCCAGCAGCTCGACAGGCTACAATGAGCAGTTCTTC
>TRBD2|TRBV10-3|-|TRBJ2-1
CAISDKAGSSYNEQFF
TGTGCCATCAGTGACAAAGCGGGGAGCTCCTACAATGAGCAGTTCTTC
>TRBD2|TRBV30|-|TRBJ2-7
CAWSVGGSSYEQYF
TGTGCCTGGAGTGTGGGAGGGAGCTCCTACGAGCAGTACTTC
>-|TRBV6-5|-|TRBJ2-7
CASKLDTPYEQYF
TGTGCCAGTAAGTTGGACACACCCTACGAGCAGTACTTC
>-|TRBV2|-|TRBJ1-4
CASRTLVEKLFF
TGTGCCAGCAGAACCTTAGTTGAAAAACTGTTTTTT
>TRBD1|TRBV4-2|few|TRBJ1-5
CASSSDREDQPQHF
TGTGCCAGCAGCTCGGACAGGGAGGATCAGCCCCAGCATTTT
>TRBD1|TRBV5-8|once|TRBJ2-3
CASSAGQGTDTQYF
TGTGCCAGCAGCGCGGGACAGGGCACAGATACGCAGTATTTT
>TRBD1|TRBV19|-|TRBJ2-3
CASRDRGHASTDTQYF
TGTGCCAGTAGGGACAGGGGTCATGCTAGCACAGATACGCAGTATTTT
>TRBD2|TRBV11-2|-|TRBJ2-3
CASSIASGRADTQYF
TGTGCCAGCAGCATCGCTAGCGGGAGGGCAGATACGCAGTATTTT
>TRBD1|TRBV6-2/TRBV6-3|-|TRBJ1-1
CASSSDRGWDTEAFF
TGTGCCAGCAGTTCAGACAGGGGTTGGGACACTGAAGCTTTCTTT
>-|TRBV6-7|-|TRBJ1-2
CASSYSTTDGYTF
TGTGCCAGCAGTTACTCGACTACAGATGGCTACACCTTC